This T cell receptor beta chain was profiled in a study of blood T cell repertoires in COVID-19. Whole-study context: The cDNA or gDNA used as material had been derived from T cells, B-cell-depleted T cells, or PBMCs.

The study assigned cohorts using participant-reported clinical history. It was within 2 weeks before study entry that exposed participants met a COVID-19 case. The data were produced by immunoSEQ multiplex PCR, yet TCRdb's version contains in-frame clones alone and is incomplete. The sample contains around 250,000 clones, around 89% of which appear only once. The clonotype was recovered from a man between 45 and 60 years old who had been exposed to COVID-19. Sample: PBMCs or T cells enriched from blood (not recorded which).

CDR3 in amino acids: CASSEGGGFQPQHF. The DNA for the CDR3 is TGTGCCAGCTCAGAAGGTGGAGGGTTTCAGCCCCAGCATTTT. The chain carries TRBV7-9 and TRBJ1-5; D is unclear. Germline V gene lookup returns CDR1 SEHNR and CDR2 FQNEAQ (reference sequence). V lost 8 bases to trimming and J lost 6 bases, with 17 bases between them. This CDR3 is 14 amino acids long.